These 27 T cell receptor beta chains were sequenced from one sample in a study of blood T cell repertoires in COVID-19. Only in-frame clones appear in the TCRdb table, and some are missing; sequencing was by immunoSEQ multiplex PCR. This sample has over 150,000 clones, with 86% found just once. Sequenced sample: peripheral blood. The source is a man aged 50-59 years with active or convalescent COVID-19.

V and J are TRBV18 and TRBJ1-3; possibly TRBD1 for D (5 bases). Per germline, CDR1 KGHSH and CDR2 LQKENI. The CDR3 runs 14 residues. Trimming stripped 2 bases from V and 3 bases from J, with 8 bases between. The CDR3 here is CASSPAGVGNTIYF. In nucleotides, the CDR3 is TGTGCCAGCTCACCAGCGGGGGTTGGAAACACCATATATTTT.

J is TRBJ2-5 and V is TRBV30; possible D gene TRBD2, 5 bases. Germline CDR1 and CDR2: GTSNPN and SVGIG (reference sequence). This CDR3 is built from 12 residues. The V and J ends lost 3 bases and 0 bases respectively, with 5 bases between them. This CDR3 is CAWRDYQETQYF. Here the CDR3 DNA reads TGTGCCTGGAGGGACTACCAAGAGACCCAGTACTTC.

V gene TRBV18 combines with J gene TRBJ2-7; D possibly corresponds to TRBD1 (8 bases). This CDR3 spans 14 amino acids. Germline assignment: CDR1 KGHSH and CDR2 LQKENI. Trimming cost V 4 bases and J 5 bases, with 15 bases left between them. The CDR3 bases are TGTGCCAGCTCACGAGACAGGGGAGGGAACGAGCAGTACTTC. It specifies CASSRDRGGNEQYF.

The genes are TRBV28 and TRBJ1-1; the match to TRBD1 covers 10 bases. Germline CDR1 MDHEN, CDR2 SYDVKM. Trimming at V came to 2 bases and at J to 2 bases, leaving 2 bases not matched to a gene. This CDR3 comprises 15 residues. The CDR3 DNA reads TGTGCCAGCAGTTTAGGGGACAGGGGTAACACTGAAGCTTTCTTT. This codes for CASSLGDRGNTEAFF.

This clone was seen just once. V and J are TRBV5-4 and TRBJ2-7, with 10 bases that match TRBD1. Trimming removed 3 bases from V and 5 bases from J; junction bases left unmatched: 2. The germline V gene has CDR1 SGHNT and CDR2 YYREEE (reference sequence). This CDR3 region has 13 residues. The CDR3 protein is CASSSDRGDEQYF. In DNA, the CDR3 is TGTGCCAGCAGCTCGGACAGGGGGGACGAGCAGTACTTC.

The CDR3 DNA reads as TGTGCCAGCTCATCATCACCGGGACAGGGTTCGAATGAGCAGTTCTTC. Protein sequence: CASSSSPGQGSNEQFF. This chain uses TRBV18 with TRBJ2-1; 9 bases align to TRBD1. The length of the CDR3 is 16 residues. From germline, CDR1 is KGHSH and CDR2 LQKENI. J was trimmed by 7 bases and V by 5 bases; bases with no gene match: 12.

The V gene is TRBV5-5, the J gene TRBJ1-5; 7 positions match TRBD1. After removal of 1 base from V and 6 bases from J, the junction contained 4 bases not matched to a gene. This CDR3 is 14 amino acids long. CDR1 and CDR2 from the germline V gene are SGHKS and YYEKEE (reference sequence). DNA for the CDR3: TGTGCCAGCAGCTTGAATAGGGGGCTTCAGCCCCAGCATTTT. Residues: CASSLNRGLQPQHF.

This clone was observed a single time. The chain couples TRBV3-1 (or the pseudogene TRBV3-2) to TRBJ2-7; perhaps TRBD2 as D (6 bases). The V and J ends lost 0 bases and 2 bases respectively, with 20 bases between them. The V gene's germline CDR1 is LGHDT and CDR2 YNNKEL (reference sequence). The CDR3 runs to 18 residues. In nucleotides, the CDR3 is TGTGCCAGCAGCCAAGATCGGATTTCGGGGGATCGCACCTACGAGCAGTACTTC. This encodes CASSQDRISGDRTYEQYF.

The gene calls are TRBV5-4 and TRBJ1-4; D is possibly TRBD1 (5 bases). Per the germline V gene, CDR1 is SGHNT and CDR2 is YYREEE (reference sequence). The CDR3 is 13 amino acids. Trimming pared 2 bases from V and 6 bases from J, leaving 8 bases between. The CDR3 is CASSFREDEKLFF. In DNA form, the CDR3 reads TGTGCCAGCAGCTTCAGGGAAGATGAAAAACTGTTTTTT. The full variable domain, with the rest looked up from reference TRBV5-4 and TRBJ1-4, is ETGVTQSPTHLIKTRGQQVTLRCSSQSGHNTVSWYQQALGQGPQFIFQYYREEENGRGNFPPRFSGLQFPNYSSELNVNALELDDSALYLCASSFREDEKLFFGSGTQLSVL.

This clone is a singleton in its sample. The CDR3 DNA follows: TGCGCCAGCAGCCAGGACAGGAATGAAAAACTGTTTTTT. Residues: CASSQDRNEKLFF. The chain joins TRBV5-1 to TRBJ1-4; 7 nucleotides align to TRBD1. The CDR3 is 13 amino acids. Trimming at V came to 4 bases and at J to 5 bases, leaving 2 bases not matched to a gene. Germline V gives CDR1 SGHRS, CDR2 YFSETQ.

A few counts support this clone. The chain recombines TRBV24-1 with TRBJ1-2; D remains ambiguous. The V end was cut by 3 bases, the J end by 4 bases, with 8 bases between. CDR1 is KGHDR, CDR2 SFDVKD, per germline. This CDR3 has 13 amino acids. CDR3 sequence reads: CATSDRRGYGYTF. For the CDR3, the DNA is TGTGCCACCAGTGATCGACGGGGCTATGGCTACACCTTC.

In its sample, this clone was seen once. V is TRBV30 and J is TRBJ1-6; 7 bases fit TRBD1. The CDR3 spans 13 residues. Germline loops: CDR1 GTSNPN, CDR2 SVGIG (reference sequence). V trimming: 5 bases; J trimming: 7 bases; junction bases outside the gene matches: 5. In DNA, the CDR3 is TGTGCCTGGGCCCGGGACAGCAATTCACCCCTCCACTTT. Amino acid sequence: CAWARDSNSPLHF.

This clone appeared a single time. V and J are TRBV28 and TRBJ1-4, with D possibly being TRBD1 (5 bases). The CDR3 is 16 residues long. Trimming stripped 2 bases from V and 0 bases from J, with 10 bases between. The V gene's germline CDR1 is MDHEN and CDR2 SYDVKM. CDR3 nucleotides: TGTGCCAGCAGTTTAATACCGACAGCAACTAATGAAAAACTGTTTTTT. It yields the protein CASSLIPTATNEKLFF. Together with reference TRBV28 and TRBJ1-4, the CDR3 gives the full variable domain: DVKVTQSSRYLVKRTGEKVFLECVQDMDHENMFWYRQDPGLGLRLIYFSYDVKMKEKGDIPEGYSVSREKKERFSLILESASTNQTSMYLCASSLIPTATNEKLFFGSGTQLSVL.

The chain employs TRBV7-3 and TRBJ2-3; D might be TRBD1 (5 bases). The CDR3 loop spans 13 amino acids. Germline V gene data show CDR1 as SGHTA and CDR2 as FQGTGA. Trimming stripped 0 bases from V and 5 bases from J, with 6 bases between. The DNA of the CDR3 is TGTGCCAGCAGCTTAACTCAGGGAGATACGCAGTATTTT. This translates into CASSLTQGDTQYF.

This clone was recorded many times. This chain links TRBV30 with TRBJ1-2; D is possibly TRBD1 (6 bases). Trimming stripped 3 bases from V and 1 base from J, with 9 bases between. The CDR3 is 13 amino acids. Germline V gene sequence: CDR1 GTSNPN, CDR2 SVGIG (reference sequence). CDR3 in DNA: TGTGCCTGGAGAGGCAGGGGTAACTATGGCTACACCTTC. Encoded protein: CAWRGRGNYGYTF.

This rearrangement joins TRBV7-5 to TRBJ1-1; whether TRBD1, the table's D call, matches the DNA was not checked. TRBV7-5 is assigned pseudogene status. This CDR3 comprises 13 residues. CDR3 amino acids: CVRSFYRESEAFF. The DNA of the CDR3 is TGTGTCAGAAGCTTTTACAGGGAATCTGAAGCTTTCTTT.

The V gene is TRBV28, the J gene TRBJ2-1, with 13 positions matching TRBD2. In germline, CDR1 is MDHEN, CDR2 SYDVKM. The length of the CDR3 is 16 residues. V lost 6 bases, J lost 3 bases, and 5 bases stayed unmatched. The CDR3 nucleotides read TGTGCCAGCAGCGGACTAGCGGGAGACAGCTACAATGAGCAGTTCTTC. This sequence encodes CASSGLAGDSYNEQFF. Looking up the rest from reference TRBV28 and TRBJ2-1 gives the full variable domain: DVKVTQSSRYLVKRTGEKVFLECVQDMDHENMFWYRQDPGLGLRLIYFSYDVKMKEKGDIPEGYSVSREKKERFSLILESASTNQTSMYLCASSGLAGDSYNEQFFGPGTRLTVL.

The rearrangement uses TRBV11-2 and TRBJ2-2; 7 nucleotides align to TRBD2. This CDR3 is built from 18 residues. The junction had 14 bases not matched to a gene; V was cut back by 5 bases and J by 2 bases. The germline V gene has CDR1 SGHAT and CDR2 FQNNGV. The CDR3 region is CASSAPLAAGDNTGELFF. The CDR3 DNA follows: TGTGCCAGCAGCGCCCCCTTGGCGGCGGGAGATAACACCGGGGAGCTGTTTTTT.

In nucleotides, the CDR3 is TGTGCCAGCACCTCCCGGGGAGGCGACGAGCAGTACTTC. It codes for CASTSRGGDEQYF. The V gene is TRBV6-6, the J gene TRBJ2-7; D might be TRBD2 (6 bases). The ends were cut back, 7 bases at V and 5 bases at J, with 15 bases in the middle. The CDR3 loop spans 13 amino acids. The V gene's germline CDR1 is MNHNY and CDR2 SVGAGI (reference sequence).

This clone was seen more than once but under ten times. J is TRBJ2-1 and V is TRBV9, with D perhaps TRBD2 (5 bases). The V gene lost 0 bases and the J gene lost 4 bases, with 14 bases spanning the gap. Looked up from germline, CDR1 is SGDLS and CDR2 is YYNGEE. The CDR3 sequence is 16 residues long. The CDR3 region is CASSVDPEGGYNEQFF. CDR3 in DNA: TGTGCCAGCAGCGTAGATCCTGAGGGCGGATACAATGAGCAGTTCTTC. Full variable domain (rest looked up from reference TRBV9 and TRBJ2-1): DSGVTQTPKHLITATGQRVTLRCSPRSGDLSVYWYQQSLDQGLQFLIQYYNGEERAKGNILERFSAQQFPDLHSELNLSSLELGDSALYFCASSVDPEGGYNEQFFGPGTRLTVL.

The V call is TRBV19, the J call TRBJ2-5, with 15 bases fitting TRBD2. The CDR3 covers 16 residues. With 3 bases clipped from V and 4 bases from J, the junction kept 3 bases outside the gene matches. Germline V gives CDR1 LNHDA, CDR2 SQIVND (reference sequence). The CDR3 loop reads CASSMWTSGGGETQYF. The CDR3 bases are TGTGCCAGTAGTATGTGGACTAGCGGGGGGGGAGAGACCCAGTACTTC.

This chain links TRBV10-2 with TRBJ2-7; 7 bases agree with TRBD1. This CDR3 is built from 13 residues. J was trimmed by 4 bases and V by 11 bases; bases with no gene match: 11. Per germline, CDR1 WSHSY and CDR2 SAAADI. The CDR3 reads CASKEGQRYEQYF. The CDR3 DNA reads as TGCGCCTCAAAAGAGGGACAGAGATACGAGCAGTACTTC.

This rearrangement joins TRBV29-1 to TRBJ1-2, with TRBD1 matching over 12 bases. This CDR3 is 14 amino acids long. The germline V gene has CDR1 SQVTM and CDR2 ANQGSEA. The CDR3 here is CTAGQGALGYGYTF. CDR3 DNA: TGCACCGCGGGACAGGGGGCGCTAGGTTATGGCTACACCTTC.

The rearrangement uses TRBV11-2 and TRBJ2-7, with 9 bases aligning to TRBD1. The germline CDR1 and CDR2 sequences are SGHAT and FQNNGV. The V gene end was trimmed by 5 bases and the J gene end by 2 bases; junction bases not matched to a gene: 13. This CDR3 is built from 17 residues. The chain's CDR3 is CASSPTLGQGIPYEQYF. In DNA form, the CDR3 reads TGTGCCAGCAGCCCGACCCTCGGACAGGGGATACCCTACGAGCAGTACTTC.

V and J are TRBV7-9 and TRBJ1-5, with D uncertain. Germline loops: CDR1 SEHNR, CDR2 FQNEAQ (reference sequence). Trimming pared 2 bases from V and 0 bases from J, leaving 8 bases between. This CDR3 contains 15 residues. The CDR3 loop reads CASSLPDYSNQPQHF. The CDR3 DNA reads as TGTGCCAGCAGCTTACCAGACTATAGCAATCAGCCCCAGCATTTT.

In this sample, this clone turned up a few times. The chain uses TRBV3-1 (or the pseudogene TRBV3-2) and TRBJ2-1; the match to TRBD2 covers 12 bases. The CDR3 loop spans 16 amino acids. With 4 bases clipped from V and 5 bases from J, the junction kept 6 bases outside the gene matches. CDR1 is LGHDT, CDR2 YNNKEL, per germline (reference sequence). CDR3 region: CASSPLTSGSDNEQFF. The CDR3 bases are TGTGCCAGCAGCCCCCTGACTAGCGGGAGCGACAATGAGCAGTTCTTC.

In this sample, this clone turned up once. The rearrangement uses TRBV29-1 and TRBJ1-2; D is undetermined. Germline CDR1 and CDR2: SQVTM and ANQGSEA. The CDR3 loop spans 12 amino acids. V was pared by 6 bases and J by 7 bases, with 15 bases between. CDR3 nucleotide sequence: TGCAGCGTCTCAGAGCTGCGGAGTGGCTACACCTTC. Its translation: CSVSELRSGYTF.